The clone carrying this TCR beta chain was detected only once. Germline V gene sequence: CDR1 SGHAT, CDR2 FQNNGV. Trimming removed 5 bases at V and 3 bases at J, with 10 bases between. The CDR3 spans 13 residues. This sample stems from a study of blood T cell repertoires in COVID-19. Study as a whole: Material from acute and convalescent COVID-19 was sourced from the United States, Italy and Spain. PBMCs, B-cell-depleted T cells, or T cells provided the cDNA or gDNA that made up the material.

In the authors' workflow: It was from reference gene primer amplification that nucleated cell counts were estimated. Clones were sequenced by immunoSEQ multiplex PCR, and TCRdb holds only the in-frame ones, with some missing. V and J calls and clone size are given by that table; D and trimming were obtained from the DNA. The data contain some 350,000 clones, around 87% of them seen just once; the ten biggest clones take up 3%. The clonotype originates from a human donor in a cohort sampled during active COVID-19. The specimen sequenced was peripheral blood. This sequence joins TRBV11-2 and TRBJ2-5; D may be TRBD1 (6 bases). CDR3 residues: CASSPNREETQYF. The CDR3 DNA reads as TGTGCCAGCAGCCCCAACAGGGAAGAGACCCAGTACTTC.